Sequencing of this T cell receptor beta chain was carried out in a study of blood T cell repertoires in COVID-19. Looking at the study overall: Samples representing acute and convalescent COVID-19 were sourced from the United States, Italy and Spain.

V was cut by 7 bases and J by 3 bases, with 15 bases left in between. The length of the CDR3 is 14 residues. Germline values: CDR1 SEHNR, CDR2 FQNEAQ (reference sequence). This clone was picked up many times. The authors' processing: Reference gene primer amplification in the assay estimated nucleated cell counts. Profiled with immunoSEQ multiplex PCR; TCRdb holds only in-frame clones, not every one. The DNA was the basis for D and trimming; V, J and clone size are from that table. The sample consists of approximately 280,000 clones, 70% to 90% of them appearing once. The J gene is TRBJ1-2, the V gene TRBV7-9; D is unresolved. Material for sequencing was peripheral blood. The TCR was taken from a woman younger than 45 who had recovered from COVID-19. The CDR3 nucleotides are TGTGCCAGCACCGACGGGGAAGGCTACTATGGCTACACCTTC. This translates into CASTDGEGYYGYTF.